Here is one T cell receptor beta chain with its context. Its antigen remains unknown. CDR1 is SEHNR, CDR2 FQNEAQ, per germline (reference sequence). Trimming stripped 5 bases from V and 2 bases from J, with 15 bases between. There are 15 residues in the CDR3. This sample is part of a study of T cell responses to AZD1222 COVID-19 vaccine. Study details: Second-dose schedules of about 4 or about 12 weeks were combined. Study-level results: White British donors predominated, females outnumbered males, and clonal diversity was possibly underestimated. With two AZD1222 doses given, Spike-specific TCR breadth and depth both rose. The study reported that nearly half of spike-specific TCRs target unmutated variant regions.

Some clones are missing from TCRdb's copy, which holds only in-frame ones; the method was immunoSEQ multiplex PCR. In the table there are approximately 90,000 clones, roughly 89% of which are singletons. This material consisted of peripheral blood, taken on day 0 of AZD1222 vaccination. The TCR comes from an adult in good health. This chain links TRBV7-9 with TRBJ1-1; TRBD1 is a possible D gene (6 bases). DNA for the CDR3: TGTGCCAGCAGCCCATACAGGGACACCAACACTGAAGCTTTCTTT. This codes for CASSPYRDTNTEAFF.